This T cell receptor beta chain comes out of a study of shared clonotypes between healthy human individuals. On the study more broadly: CD4 naive cells filled three plates per donor, CD4 memory three, CD8 naive two and CD8 memory one. Study-wide results and limits: Depth of sequencing was expected to influence donor clonotype sharing.

The assay used deep level. The protocol was immunoSEQ multiplex PCR, while the TCRdb copy is restricted to in-frame clones and leaves out a portion. This sample carries approximately 940,000 clones, approximately 80% of them seen once, and the ten largest clones take approximately 1.5%. V lost 6 bases and J lost 6; bases outside the gene matches: 3. The CDR3 runs 13 residues. The germline V gene has CDR1 MNHNY and CDR2 SVGAGI (reference sequence). Concerning this clone: What it binds is unknown.

This chain joins TRBV6-6 and TRBJ2-3, with 10 bases aligning to TRBD1. This TCR came from a man aged 18 to 30 in good health. Material for sequencing was memory CD4+ T cells sorted from blood. Documented subset: CD45RA-negative fraction. CDR3 amino acids: CASRGTGDDTQYF. Here the CDR3 DNA reads TGTGCCAGCAGGGGGACAGGGGACGATACGCAGTATTTT.